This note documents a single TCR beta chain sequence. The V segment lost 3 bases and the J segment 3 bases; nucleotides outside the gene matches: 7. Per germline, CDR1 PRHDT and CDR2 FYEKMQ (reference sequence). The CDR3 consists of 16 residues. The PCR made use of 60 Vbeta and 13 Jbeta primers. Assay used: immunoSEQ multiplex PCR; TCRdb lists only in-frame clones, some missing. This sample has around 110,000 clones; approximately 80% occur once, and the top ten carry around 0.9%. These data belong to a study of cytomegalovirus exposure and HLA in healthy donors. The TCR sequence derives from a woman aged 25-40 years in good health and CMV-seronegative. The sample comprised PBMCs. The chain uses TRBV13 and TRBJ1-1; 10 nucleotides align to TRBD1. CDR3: CASSFETGGAYTEAFF. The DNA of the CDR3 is TGTGCCAGCAGCTTTGAGACAGGGGGCGCGTACACTGAAGCTTTCTTT.